Reported below is one T cell receptor (beta chain). Germline loops: CDR1 SNHLY, CDR2 FYNNEI. V gave up 8 bases and J gave up 1 base, with 15 bases separating them. The CDR3 has 15 residues. These data originate in a study of blood T cell repertoires in COVID-19. Per the study methods: Estimates of nucleated cell counts were drawn from the amplification of reference gene primers. Sequenced by immunoSEQ multiplex PCR; TCRdb stores in-frame clones only, minus some. V, J and clone size were drawn from that table, and D and trimming were deduced from the DNA. The repertoire holds approximately 97,000 clones, with almost 90% as singletons.

The source of this sequence is a man aged 45-60 years with COVID-19, enrolled during active disease. The chain couples TRBV2 to TRBJ1-5; TRBD1 might be the D (6 bases). The sequencing input was peripheral blood. CDR3: CASDRGGESNQPQHF. CDR3 nucleotide sequence: TGTGCCAGCGACCGGGGGGGCGAGAGCAATCAGCCCCAGCATTTT.